This T cell receptor (beta chain) came from a study of blood T cell repertoires in COVID-19. About the research overall: Sources were T cells, B-cell-depleted T cells, or PBMCs; the material itself was cDNA or gDNA.

Original processing notes: Using reference gene primer amplification, nucleated cell counts were estimated. The repertoire was sequenced with immunoSEQ multiplex PCR; TCRdb's copy has only in-frame clones and lacks some. D and trimming were read from the DNA, whereas the V and J calls and clone size are those reported in that table. The table includes roughly 460,000 clones, roughly 90% detected once. Followed over time, Seattle patients had been enrolled while infection was active. The CDR3 loop spans 16 amino acids. The origin of this receptor is a man younger than 30 with COVID-19, enrolled during active disease. The rearrangement links TRBV21-1 to TRBJ1-3; the D call TRBD1 from the table was never checked on the DNA. TRBV21-1 is shown as a pseudogene. Sequenced sample: peripheral blood. The CDR3 nucleotides are TGTGCCAGCAGCAAATCGGACACCGACTCTGGAAACACCATATATTTT. Protein sequence: CASSKSDTDSGNTIYF.